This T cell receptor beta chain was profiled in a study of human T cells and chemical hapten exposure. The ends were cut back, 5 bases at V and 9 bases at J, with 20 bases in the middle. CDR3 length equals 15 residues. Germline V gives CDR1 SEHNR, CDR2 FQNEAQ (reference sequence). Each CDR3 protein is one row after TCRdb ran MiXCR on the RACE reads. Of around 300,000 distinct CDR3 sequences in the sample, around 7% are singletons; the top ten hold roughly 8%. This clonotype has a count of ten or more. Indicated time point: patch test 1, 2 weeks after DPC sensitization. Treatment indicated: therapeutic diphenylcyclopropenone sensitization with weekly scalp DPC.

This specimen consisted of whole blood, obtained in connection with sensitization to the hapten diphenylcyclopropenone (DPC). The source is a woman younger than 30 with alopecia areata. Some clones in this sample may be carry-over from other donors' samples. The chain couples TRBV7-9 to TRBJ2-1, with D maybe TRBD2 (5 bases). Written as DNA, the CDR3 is TGTGCCAGCAGCGTAGGGAGAGACTTGGCCCCTGAGCAGTTCTTC. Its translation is CASSVGRDLAPEQFF.